The T cell receptor (beta chain) described here comes from a study of beta chain features in type 1 diabetes. On the study more broadly: All of the samples together had 85 million to 130 million sorted cells examined.

This clone was seen only a few times. What it recognizes is unknown. Naive, central memory, regulatory and stem cell-like memory cells within the CD4+ compartment were sorted using CD45RO/CCR7/CD25/CD127/CD95/CD27. There are 13 residues in the CDR3. With 6 bases removed from V and 5 bases from J, the gap between germline ends came to 13 bases. CDR1 MNHEY and CDR2 SMNVEV come from the germline V gene (reference sequence). Expressed TCRB transcripts were sequenced after all isolated RNA was converted to cDNA. Sequencing was performed with immunoSEQ multiplex PCR; in TCRdb, only in-frame clones are kept and a portion is missing. In the table there are around 260,000 clones, around 21% of which are singletons. General study results and limits: VDJ junctions sequenced from type 1 diabetes patients showed fewer insertions and more deletions. Within the patient group, naive, central memory and Treg TCRB repertoires appeared more similar to each other than within healthy donors. Significant though moderate, a shortening of TCRB CDR3s appeared in all four CD4+ subsets of Type 1 diabetes patients.

The receptor's source is a woman in her forties with type 1 diabetes. The chain is built from TRBV27 and TRBJ1-1, with D unresolved. Sequences were obtained from naive CD4+ T cells from blood. CDR3 protein: CASSSQPWTEAFF. DNA of the CDR3: TGTGCCAGCAGCTCACAGCCGTGGACTGAAGCTTTCTTT.